This T cell receptor beta chain came from a study of post-analysis software for immune sequencing data. Study-wide findings and caveats: About five TRBV segments (TRBV5-6, TRBV5-1 and TRBV20-1 among them) occurred more frequently in patients than in controls.

Comment on this clonotype: Its specificity is not known.

V was trimmed by 2 bases and J by 3 bases, leaving 19 bases between them. The CDR3 covers 17 residues. cDNA libraries for TCR beta contained unique molecular identifiers. Using its own MiXCR run on the PCR reads, TCRdb lists one record per CDR3 protein. The sample has roughly 800,000 distinct CDR3 sequences, 46% seen once. The chain carries TRBV12-3 or TRBV12-4 and TRBJ1-1; the D is unclear. The TCR sequence derives from a girl between 10 and 17 years old with multiple sclerosis. The sample comprised blood. The DNA for the CDR3 is TGTGCCAGCAGTTTAAAGGACCTGTCCCGTTTTTACACTGAAGCTTTCTTT. Protein sequence: CASSLKDLSRFYTEAFF.